One and the same sample provided the 20 T cell receptor beta chains below, sequenced in a study of blood T cell repertoires in COVID-19. Using immunoSEQ multiplex PCR, the repertoire was profiled, and TCRdb retains in-frame clones only, with some absent. The sample includes over 200,000 clones, roughly 84% of them seen just once. The sample comprised PBMCs or T cells enriched from blood (not recorded which). The receptors stem from a woman aged 40 to 50 who had recovered from COVID-19.

The J gene is TRBJ2-7, the V gene TRBV7-9; 11 bases match TRBD2. CDR3 length equals 17 residues. Germline CDR1 and CDR2: SEHNR and FQNEAQ (reference sequence). V dropped 6 bases and J dropped 1; count of bases not matched to a gene: 11. CDR3 sequence reads: CASSSSPLAGGSYEQYF. In DNA, the CDR3 is TGTGCCAGCAGTTCTTCCCCCCTAGCGGGAGGATCCTACGAGCAGTACTTC.

A word on this clone: This sample also contains other DNA sequences that code for the same CDR3. The chain uses TRBV18 and TRBJ2-5, with 7 positions matching TRBD1. V lost 3 bases to trimming and J lost 2 bases; unmatched junction nucleotides: 3. The CDR3 contains 14 residues. Germline CDR1 is KGHSH and CDR2 is LQKENI. The CDR3 protein is CASSPRTGQETQYF. As DNA, the CDR3 is TGTGCCAGCTCACCGCGGACAGGTCAAGAGACCCAGTACTTC.

V gene TRBV28 combines with J gene TRBJ1-2, with 8 bases aligning to TRBD1. Unmatched junction bases numbered 6, after V lost 0 bases and J lost 3 bases. Germline CDR1 and CDR2: MDHEN and SYDVKM. The CDR3 extends over 16 amino acids. CDR3 protein: CASSLWDRASHYGYTF. In DNA, the CDR3 is TGTGCCAGCAGTTTATGGGACAGGGCCTCTCACTATGGCTACACCTTC.

This chain uses TRBV7-2 with TRBJ1-1, with 9 bases aligning to TRBD1. Trimming took 5 bases from V and 12 from J; bases not matched to a gene: 10. From germline, CDR1 is SGHTA and CDR2 FQGNSA. This CDR3 comprises 13 residues. The CDR3 reads CASSPGQGLGTFF. DNA of the CDR3: TGTGCCAGCAGCCCGGGACAGGGCTTGGGAACTTTCTTT.

The chain is built from TRBV5-4 and TRBJ1-3; 10 nucleotides line up with TRBD1. Unmatched junction bases numbered 7, after V lost 0 bases and J lost 4 bases. In germline, CDR1 is SGHNT, CDR2 YYREEE (reference sequence). This CDR3 spans 17 amino acids. The CDR3 here is CASSLGGTGDGGNTIYF. CDR3 bases: TGTGCCAGCAGCTTGGGCGGGACAGGGGACGGCGGAAACACCATATATTTT.

V is TRBV18 and J is TRBJ2-5, with D tentatively TRBD2 (5 bases). Looked up from germline, CDR1 is KGHSH and CDR2 is LQKENI. V lost 1 base, J lost 5 bases, and 8 bases lay in between. The length of the CDR3 is 13 residues. The DNA of the CDR3 is TGTGCCAGCTCACCACGAGGGTTGGAGACCCAGTACTTC. Its protein product is CASSPRGLETQYF.

This clone has only one observation. This chain links TRBV27 with TRBJ2-2; 9 bases are shared with TRBD2. Germline V lookup: CDR1 MNHEY, CDR2 SMNVEV (reference sequence). The J segment lost 1 base and the V segment lost 7 bases, leaving 25 bases of the junction unmatched. This CDR3 is 22 amino acids long. CDR3 region: CASTTTKLAGLPWGWNTGELFF. In DNA form, the CDR3 reads TGTGCCAGCACCACGACGAAACTAGCGGGCCTCCCCTGGGGGTGGAACACCGGGGAGCTGTTTTTT.

V and J are TRBV6-5 and TRBJ1-1; TRBD1 matches at 7 bases. The CDR3 runs to 14 residues. Germline lookup yields CDR1 MNHEY and CDR2 SVGAGI. Germline trimming cut 5 bases from V and 10 bases from J; bases unmatched to any gene: 13. CDR3 region: CASSPRTDRVLAFF. The CDR3 nucleotides read TGTGCCAGCAGTCCTAGGACCGACAGGGTGTTAGCTTTCTTT.

The chain is built from TRBV24-1 and TRBJ2-7; D is perhaps TRBD1 (5 bases). The V and J ends lost 12 bases and 2 bases respectively, with 22 bases between them. Per germline, CDR1 KGHDR and CDR2 SFDVKD. The CDR3 is 15 amino acids. CDR3 loop: CAFLGQGLRTYEQYV. The CDR3 DNA sequence: TGTGCCTTCCTGGGGCAGGGATTACGAACCTACGAGCAGTACGTC.

The chain is built from TRBV28 and TRBJ2-3, with no clear D. The length of the CDR3 is 10 residues. V was clipped by 4 bases and J by 7 bases, with 3 bases between them. Germline V gene data show CDR1 as MDHEN and CDR2 as SYDVKM. CDR3: CASSSNTQYF. CDR3 sequence (DNA): TGTGCCAGCAGTTCCAATACGCAGTATTTT.

This sequence joins TRBV27 and TRBJ1-6, with D hard to call. This CDR3 region has 16 residues. The germline V gene encodes CDR1 MNHEY and CDR2 SMNVEV (reference sequence). V lost 2 bases and J lost 0, with 8 bases in between. CDR3 DNA: TGTGCCAGCAGTTTAATGCGGAGCTCCTATAATTCACCCCTCCACTTT. This translates into CASSLMRSSYNSPLHF.

The chain has TRBV7-9 and TRBJ1-1, with 7 nucleotides matching TRBD1. The CDR3 extends over 15 amino acids. V dropped 2 bases and J dropped 0; count of bases not matched to a gene: 3. The germline V gene has CDR1 SEHNR and CDR2 FQNEAQ (reference sequence). CDR3 residues: CASSLRRGLNTEAFF. The CDR3 region has the DNA TGTGCCAGCAGCTTAAGGAGGGGGCTGAACACTGAAGCTTTCTTT. Complete variable domain (other parts from reference TRBV7-9 and TRBJ1-1): DTGVSQNPRHKITKRGQNVTFRCDPISEHNRLYWYRQTLGQGPEFLTYFQNEAQLEKSRLLSDRFSAERPKGSFSTLEIQRTEQGDSAMYLCASSLRRGLNTEAFFGQGTRLTVV.

The gene calls are TRBV6-5 and TRBJ2-5; 7 nucleotides align to TRBD1. Germline CDR1 and CDR2: MNHEY and SVGAGI. V dropped 8 bases and J dropped 0; count of bases not matched to a gene: 6. There are 14 residues in the CDR3. The CDR3 DNA is TGTGCCAGCCGCCGACAGGGCAACCAAGAGACCCAGTACTTC. It translates to CASRRQGNQETQYF.

The chain recombines TRBV7-2 with TRBJ2-1; 7 positions match TRBD2. V gave up 6 bases and J gave up 7 bases; unmatched junction bases: 9. Germline CDR1 SGHTA, CDR2 FQGNSA. This CDR3 is built from 14 residues. The CDR3, as DNA: TGTGCCAGCAGGATAGTCGGCGGGAGAAATGAGCAGTTCTTC. Encoded protein: CASRIVGGRNEQFF.

The rearrangement links TRBV6-1 to TRBJ2-7; 8 nucleotides match TRBD1. The CDR3 runs to 15 residues. The ends lost 3 bases at V and 7 bases at J; junction bases unmatched: 11. Germline V lookup: CDR1 MNHNS, CDR2 SASEGT. CDR3 bases: TGTGCCAGCAGTGACGTGGGAAGGACAGGGAGAGAGCAGTACGTC. Protein sequence: CASSDVGRTGREQYV.

This clone was seen more than once but under ten times. The chain has TRBV18 and TRBJ1-1, with TRBD1 matching over 8 bases. Germline V gene data show CDR1 as KGHSH and CDR2 as LQKENI. The CDR3 consists of 14 residues. The V and J ends lost 5 bases and 4 bases, in that order; junction bases with no gene match: 6. This CDR3 reads CASSSQGASTEAFF. The CDR3 DNA reads as TGTGCCAGCTCATCCCAGGGGGCGAGCACTGAAGCTTTCTTT. The full variable domain, with the rest looked up from reference TRBV18 and TRBJ1-1, is NAGVMQNPRHLVRRRGQEARLRCSPMKGHSHVYWYRQLPEEGLKFMVYLQKENIIDESGMPKERFSAEFPKEGPSILRIQQVVRGDSAAYFCASSSQGASTEAFFGQGTRLTVV.

The gene calls are TRBV30 and TRBJ1-4, with a tentative D call TRBD1 (5 bases). The CDR3 is 15 amino acids. Germline CDR1 is GTSNPN and CDR2 is SVGIG (reference sequence). Trimming took off 3 bases at V and 2 bases at J, with 13 bases between the two ends. The CDR3 protein is CAWSRRGGTNEKLFF. In DNA form, the CDR3 reads TGTGCCTGGAGCCGTCGGGGGGGGACTAATGAAAAACTGTTTTTT.

The chain links TRBV12-3 or TRBV12-4 to TRBJ2-2; D is possibly TRBD2 (5 bases). V lost 6 bases to trimming and J lost 3 bases, with 5 bases between them. The length of the CDR3 is 12 residues. CDR3: CASRRDTGELFF. The CDR3 DNA reads TGTGCCAGCAGGAGGGACACCGGGGAGCTGTTTTTT.

The chain recombines TRBV4-1 with TRBJ2-7; D possibly corresponds to TRBD2 (5 bases). Between the trimmed V and J ends, which lost 1 base and 0 bases, there was a span of 13 bases. Germline V gene lookup returns CDR1 MGHRA and CDR2 YSYEKL. The CDR3 has 16 amino acids. The CDR3 protein is CASSQAHDTSSYEQYF. The CDR3 region has the DNA TGCGCCAGCAGCCAAGCCCACGACACTAGCTCCTACGAGCAGTACTTC.

V usage is TRBV21-1 and J usage is TRBJ1-3; the DNA was not used to check the table's D call, TRBD1. TRBV21-1 is an annotated pseudogene. CDR3 length: 14 residues. CDR3 protein: CASTGQEGGNTIYF. For the CDR3, the DNA is TGTGCCAGCACCGGACAGGAGGGTGGAAACACCATATATTTT.